The 9 T cell receptor beta chains given below trace back to one sample, sequenced in a study of shared clonotypes between healthy human individuals. Profiling relied on immunoSEQ multiplex PCR, and the TCRdb table lists in-frame clones only, not all of them. The sample lists about a million clones; about 72% were seen once. Sequencing used memory CD4+ T cells from PBMCs. Subset meaning: CD45RA-negative fraction. The receptors here all came from a young man in good health. Some clones in this sample may be carry-over from other donors' samples.

The CDR3 loop is CASSEAGTSGYTDTQYF. In DNA form, the CDR3 reads TGTGCCAGCAGCGAAGCCGGGACTAGCGGATACACAGATACGCAGTATTTT. The rearrangement uses TRBV7-3 and TRBJ2-3; 11 bases map to TRBD2. J was trimmed by 2 bases and V by 5 bases; bases with no gene match: 9. Germline CDR1 and CDR2: SGHTA and FQGTGA. This CDR3 contains 17 residues.

On this clone itself: The sample holds other DNA sequences that translate to the same CDR3. The CDR3: CASSPSRGNQPQHF. The CDR3 DNA sequence: TGTGCCAGCTCACCAAGCAGGGGAAATCAGCCCCAGCATTTT. The chain uses TRBV18 and TRBJ1-5, with D perhaps TRBD1 (6 bases). The germline gives CDR1 KGHSH, CDR2 LQKENI. There are 14 residues in the CDR3. V shed 2 bases and J shed 4 bases, with 9 bases lying between them.

This sequence joins TRBV30 and TRBJ2-1; TRBD2 matches 12 bases. The CDR3 contains 15 residues. Germline V gene data show CDR1 as GTSNPN and CDR2 as SVGIG (reference sequence). The V segment lost 5 bases and the J segment 10 bases; nucleotides outside the gene matches: 12. The CDR3 DNA follows: TGTGCCTGGGGACGACTAGCGGGAGTTGCGAACGAGCAGTTCTTC. Protein: CAWGRLAGVANEQFF.

The chain carries TRBV11-3 and TRBJ2-2; 9 nucleotides line up with TRBD2. The V and J ends lost 4 bases and 2 bases, in that order; junction bases with no gene match: 8. The CDR3 consists of 17 residues. Germline lookup yields CDR1 SGHNT and CDR2 YENEEA. DNA for the CDR3: TGTGCCAGCAGCTCAAAGACTAGCGGAGGAAACACCGGGGAGCTGTTTTTT. It is translated as CASSSKTSGGNTGELFF.

J is TRBJ1-5 and V is TRBV7-2; D is undetermined. The CDR3 covers 14 residues. From germline, CDR1 is SGHTA and CDR2 FQGNSA. Deletions cut 1 base from V and 8 bases from J, with 12 bases between. This CDR3 reads CASSLGGPAEPQHF. DNA of the CDR3: TGTGCCAGCAGCTTAGGCGGACCAGCGGAGCCCCAGCATTTT.

V gene TRBV19 combines with J gene TRBJ1-1; TRBD1 agrees at 7 bases. The CDR3 contains 13 residues. In germline, CDR1 is LNHDA, CDR2 SQIVND (reference sequence). V trimming: 5 bases; J trimming: 5 bases; junction bases outside the gene matches: 5. CDR3 nucleotide sequence: TGTGCCAGTAGTCAGGGGGTGAGGACTGAAGCTTTCTTT. Amino acids: CASSQGVRTEAFF.

This rearrangement joins TRBV7-2 to TRBJ2-5; 9 bases are a match to TRBD2. CDR3 size: 14 residues. The trim removed 3 bases at V and 5 bases at J, leaving 4 bases unmatched. The V gene's germline CDR1 is SGHTA and CDR2 FQGNSA. The CDR3: CASSFSGRWETQYF. Here the CDR3 DNA reads TGTGCCAGCAGCTTTAGCGGGAGATGGGAGACCCAGTACTTC.

The chain uses TRBV5-4 and TRBJ1-3, with 8 bases that match TRBD1. Germline CDR1 reads SGHNT; CDR2 reads YYREEE (reference sequence). Unmatched junction bases numbered 6, after V lost 4 bases and J lost 9 bases. The CDR3 covers 13 residues. For the CDR3, the DNA is TGTGCCAGCAGCCCCGACAGGGGATCCACCATATATTTT. This encodes CASSPDRGSTIYF.

The chain joins TRBV28 to TRBJ2-7; TRBD2 agrees at 10 bases. The ends lost 6 bases at V and 6 bases at J; junction bases unmatched: 11. Germline values: CDR1 MDHEN, CDR2 SYDVKM. This CDR3 is built from 15 residues. The chain's CDR3 is CASSTGGLAEFEQYF. DNA for the CDR3: TGTGCCAGCAGCACCGGAGGACTAGCGGAGTTCGAGCAGTACTTC. Variable domain in full (rest from reference TRBV28 and TRBJ2-7): DVKVTQSSRYLVKRTGEKVFLECVQDMDHENMFWYRQDPGLGLRLIYFSYDVKMKEKGDIPEGYSVSREKKERFSLILESASTNQTSMYLCASSTGGLAEFEQYFGPGTRLTVT.